Listed below are T cell receptor beta chains from one sample, sequenced in a study of tumor-infiltrating lymphocytes in primary liver carcinoma. TCRdb processed the multiplex PCR reads anew with MiXCR; each CDR3 protein has one entry. The sample holds about 70,000 distinct CDR3 sequences, roughly 69% seen once. Material for sequencing was liver tumor tissue from sampling region 4. These receptor sequences come from a middle-aged man with primary liver carcinoma and hepatitis B virus infection. Each CDR3 is given without its conserved first and last residue. Not every row has a clone size; where given, it reads once, few, many or a size class.

abundance,v_gene,CDR3aa
many,TRBV6-5,ASSYTRWTMNTEAF
once,TRBV6-5,ASTYGDLVAGELF
many,TRBV7-9,ASRPSSGPAYNEQF
.,TRBV11-2,AKVLGDLRGHEQF
.,TRBV6-5,ASSPAYGTFYNSPLH
.,TRBV10-2,ASTVQGPPYEQY
.,TRBV11-2,ASSLTDSGYEEY
.,TRBV6-1,ASSALSSGGGNEQF
.,TRBV11-2,ASSFDRVRVGTGEPF
.,TRBV10-2,ACGSVKESQY
many,TRBV12-3/TRBV12-4,ASSRSNSGYGYT
.,TRBV28,ASSFQTGVTTSEKLF
few,TRBV28,ASSYGVSDEQF
.,TRBV12-3/TRBV12-4,ASSTPSKSYNEQF
many,TRBV10-3,AISEDSVGDTQY
.,TRBV6-5,ASSKRVAGRETQY